The 30 T cell receptor beta chains below were found in one sample sequenced in a study of cytomegalovirus exposure and HLA in healthy donors. PCR amplification relied on 60 Vbeta primers (plus 13 Jbeta primers). Clones were sequenced by immunoSEQ multiplex PCR, and TCRdb holds only the in-frame ones, with some missing. The sample shows 230,000 or so clones, 92% of them seen only once. Material for sequencing was PBMCs. Receptors were obtained from a girl aged 2-9 years in good health and CMV-seronegative.

The rearrangement joins TRBV5-1 to TRBJ1-5, with D uncertain. The CDR3 loop spans 15 amino acids. The germline V gene encodes CDR1 SGHRS and CDR2 YFSETQ. V shed 0 bases and J shed 3 bases, with 10 bases lying between them. For the CDR3, the DNA is TGCGCCAGCAGCTTGGCTTCCGGGTCCAATCAGCCCCAGCATTTT. Its translation is CASSLASGSNQPQHF. The whole variable domain, filled in from reference TRBV5-1 and TRBJ1-5, reads KAGVTQTPRYLIKTRGQQVTLSCSPISGHRSVSWYQQTPGQGLQFLFEYFSETQRNKGNFPGRFSGRQFSNSRSEMNVSTLELGDSALYLCASSLASGSNQPQHFGDGTRLSIL.

This chain connects TRBV4-1 to TRBJ1-5; 10 nucleotides match TRBD1. Losses at the gene ends were 3 bases for V and 5 bases for J; bases not matched to a gene: 10. The germline CDR1 and CDR2 sequences are MGHRA and YSYEKL. This CDR3 spans 17 amino acids. The CDR3 nucleotides are TGCGCCAGCAGCCATTTACCGGGACAGGGGCTGGATCAGCCCCAGCATTTT. It codes for CASSHLPGQGLDQPQHF.

The V call is TRBV10-1, the J call TRBJ2-1, with 8 bases matching TRBD1. The germline V gene encodes CDR1 WNHNN and CDR2 SYGVQD (reference sequence). The ends lost 5 bases at V and 7 bases at J; junction bases unmatched: 10. This CDR3 contains 15 residues. CDR3 protein: CASSSKAGGGNEQFF. The CDR3 bases are TGCGCCAGCAGTTCGAAGGCAGGGGGCGGTAATGAGCAGTTCTTC.

This clone was recorded only once. The CDR3 reads CASGLAGGHPREETQYF. As DNA, the CDR3 is TGTGCCAGCGGACTAGCGGGAGGACACCCTCGAGAAGAGACCCAGTACTTC. The chain joins TRBV7-9 to TRBJ2-5, with 14 bases matching TRBD2. The CDR3 has 17 residues. The trim removed 8 bases at V and 3 bases at J, leaving 11 bases unmatched. Germline V CDR1 and CDR2: SEHNR, FQNEAQ (reference sequence).

The rearrangement joins TRBV29-1 to TRBJ2-3; the D gene is possibly TRBD1 (6 bases). V gave up 6 bases and J gave up 2 bases, with 15 bases separating them. Germline assignment: CDR1 SQVTM and CDR2 ANQGSEA. The CDR3 length is 14 residues. The CDR3 reads CSVVRGSDTDTQYF. CDR3 sequence (DNA): TGCAGCGTAGTAAGGGGGTCCGACACAGATACGCAGTATTTT.

The CDR3: CASSYSRLAEIPQYF. The CDR3 nucleotides read TGTGCCAGCAGTTACTCAAGGCTAGCGGAGATACCGCAGTATTTT. The rearrangement links TRBV6-5 to TRBJ2-3, with 7 nucleotides matching TRBD2. This CDR3 has 15 amino acids. V shed 0 bases and J 10 bases; nucleotides not matched to a gene: 10. Germline V lookup: CDR1 MNHEY, CDR2 SVGAGI.

CDR3 protein: CASRVTGGTYNEQFF. DNA of the CDR3: TGTGCCAGCAGGGTTACGGGAGGGACCTACAATGAGCAGTTCTTC. The V gene is TRBV7-9, the J gene TRBJ2-1; 8 bases fit TRBD2. This CDR3 contains 15 residues. Per germline, CDR1 SEHNR and CDR2 FQNEAQ (reference sequence). V was clipped by 6 bases and J by 2 bases; unmatched bases: 6.

This clone was seen once. J is TRBJ2-1 and V is TRBV7-3; the match to TRBD2 covers 7 bases. V gave up 5 bases and J gave up 12 bases; unmatched junction bases: 16. CDR3 size: 15 residues. CDR1 is SGHTA and CDR2 is FQGTGA in the germline V gene. The CDR3 reads CASSPKQLAVDLQFF. In nucleotides, the CDR3 is TGTGCCAGCAGCCCTAAACAGCTAGCGGTGGACTTGCAGTTCTTC.

The V gene is TRBV20-1, the J gene TRBJ1-1; D might be TRBD1 (6 bases). The germline V gene has CDR1 DFQATT and CDR2 SNEGSKA (reference sequence). The V and J ends lost 6 bases and 6 bases respectively, with 11 bases between them. This CDR3 has 11 amino acids. CDR3 protein: CSAAWGPEAFF. The CDR3 region has the DNA TGCAGTGCAGCTTGGGGGCCTGAAGCTTTCTTT.

This sequence joins TRBV5-5 and TRBJ2-2; TRBD2 matches 8 bases. The CDR3 covers 17 residues. The J segment lost 6 bases and the V segment lost 0 bases, leaving 10 bases of the junction unmatched. Germline V gene data show CDR1 as SGHKS and CDR2 as YYEKEE (reference sequence). CDR3 protein: CASSLGVSGTVAGELFF. The CDR3 nucleotides are TGTGCCAGCAGCTTGGGGGTTAGCGGGACCGTAGCCGGGGAGCTGTTTTTT.

V and J are TRBV19 and TRBJ1-2; D not resolved. This CDR3 spans 13 amino acids. V gave up 9 bases and J gave up 3 bases, with 14 bases separating them. Germline values: CDR1 LNHDA, CDR2 SQIVND (reference sequence). Here the CDR3 reads CASRSGIYYGYTF. The CDR3 DNA reads TGTGCCAGCCGGTCGGGGATTTACTATGGCTACACCTTC.

In its sample, this clone was seen once. The V gene is TRBV6-5, the J gene TRBJ2-2, with 7 bases aligning to TRBD1. The germline gives CDR1 MNHEY, CDR2 SVGAGI. CDR3 length: 15 amino acids. The V segment lost 6 bases and the J segment 7 bases; nucleotides outside the gene matches: 11. The CDR3 DNA reads as TGTGCCAGCAGGGCGACAGGGTACGGGGTCGGGGAGCTGTTTTTT. This encodes CASRATGYGVGELFF.

The chain recombines TRBV6-5 with TRBJ2-7, with 9 positions matching TRBD1. The trim removed 2 bases at V and 4 bases at J, leaving 6 bases unmatched. The CDR3 runs to 15 residues. In germline, CDR1 is MNHEY, CDR2 SVGAGI. CDR3 nucleotides: TGTGCCAGCAGTTACAGGGGGACAGGGAGGTACGAGCAGTACTTC. This encodes CASSYRGTGRYEQYF.

This chain uses TRBV29-1 with TRBJ2-7, with 7 bases matching TRBD2. The CDR3 contains 16 residues. Germline CDR1 reads SQVTM; CDR2 reads ANQGSEA. V was clipped by 6 bases and J by 0 bases; unmatched bases: 14. This chain's CDR3 is CSVEPHLGGSSYEQYF. The CDR3 nucleotides are TGCAGCGTGGAGCCCCACCTCGGCGGGAGCTCCTACGAGCAGTACTTC.

The gene calls are TRBV25-1 and TRBJ2-5; 8 bases match TRBD1. The J call is uncertain, as TRBJ2-7 better fits the DNA end. Germline V gene data show CDR1 as MGHDK and CDR2 as SYGVNS. CDR3 length equals 17 residues. DNA for the CDR3: TGTGCCAGCAGTGAAGGACCGACAGGGGCCTTTACCTACGAGCAGTACTTC. The encoded protein is CASSEGPTGAFTYEQYF.

The chain uses TRBV7-7 and TRBJ2-2; the D gene is possibly TRBD1 (6 bases). The CDR3 spans 12 residues. Looked up from germline, CDR1 is SSHAT and CDR2 is FNYEAQ (reference sequence). For the CDR3, the DNA is TGTGCTTCACAGGGAAACACCGGGGAGCTGTTTTTT. It encodes CASQGNTGELFF.

V gene TRBV14 combines with J gene TRBJ1-1; D uncertain. CDR3 length: 14 amino acids. Trimming left V 3 bases short and J 0 bases short, with 8 bases between. Per germline, CDR1 SGHDN and CDR2 FVKESK. This chain's CDR3 is CASSQRSMNTEAFF. As DNA, the CDR3 is TGTGCCAGCAGCCAGAGATCCATGAACACTGAAGCTTTCTTT.

The chain carries TRBV5-4 and TRBJ2-5, with D possibly matching TRBD2 (6 bases). CDR1 is SGHNT, CDR2 YYREEE, per germline (reference sequence). Trimming removed 8 bases at V and 2 bases at J, with 10 bases between. The CDR3 contains 12 residues. The CDR3 bases are TGTGCCAGGCCCCGGGGGCAAGAGACCCAGTACTTC. As protein: CARPRGQETQYF.

The chain couples TRBV4-2 to TRBJ2-7; D possibly corresponds to TRBD1 (6 bases). This CDR3 region has 14 residues. V shed 1 base and J shed 2 bases, with 9 bases lying between them. Germline CDR1 reads LGHNA; CDR2 reads YNFKEQ. The CDR3 DNA reads as TGTGCCAGCAGCCAAGGGTCAGGGGCCTACGAGCAGTACTTC. Protein product: CASSQGSGAYEQYF.

This clone was seen once. The chain is built from TRBV9 and TRBJ1-1; TRBD1 might be the D (6 bases). V lost 3 bases to trimming and J lost 2 bases, with 20 bases between them. The CDR3 covers 17 residues. CDR1 is SGDLS and CDR2 is YYNGEE in the germline V gene. CDR3: CASSGSSSGTNNTEAFF. The CDR3 nucleotides are TGTGCCAGCAGCGGTTCATCCTCTGGGACAAATAACACTGAAGCTTTCTTT.

The V and J genes are TRBV2 and TRBJ2-2; a possible D gene is TRBD2 (5 bases). Germline V gives CDR1 SNHLY, CDR2 FYNNEI. The CDR3 has 12 residues. V lost 2 bases, J lost 9 bases, and 7 bases lay in between. The CDR3 reads CASSESGRELFF. CDR3 in DNA: TGTGCCAGCAGTGAATCCGGGAGGGAGCTGTTTTTT.

DNA of the CDR3: TGTGCCAGCACGCGACAGGGGCACTCCTACGAGCAGTACTTC. Its protein is CASTRQGHSYEQYF. The chain is built from TRBV6-1 and TRBJ2-7; 8 nucleotides agree with TRBD1. V shed 7 bases, J shed 0 bases, and the junction held 5 bases outside the gene matches. The CDR3 is made up of 14 amino acids. Per the germline V gene, CDR1 is MNHNS and CDR2 is SASEGT.

The rearrangement uses TRBV7-8 and TRBJ2-1; the match to TRBD2 covers 9 bases. V shed 1 base and J 4 bases; nucleotides not matched to a gene: 2. The germline V gene has CDR1 SGHVS and CDR2 FQNEAQ. The CDR3 extends over 15 amino acids. CDR3 loop: CASSLVAGVYNEQFF. CDR3 nucleotide sequence: TGTGCCAGCAGCTTAGTAGCGGGAGTTTACAATGAGCAGTTCTTC.

V is TRBV7-9 and J is TRBJ2-2; D might be TRBD2 (6 bases). V gave up 4 bases and J gave up 0 bases, with 12 bases separating them. CDR1 and CDR2 from the germline V gene are SEHNR and FQNEAQ (reference sequence). The CDR3 consists of 16 residues. The CDR3 DNA follows: TGTGCCAGCAGCTCCAGGACTACCACGAACACCGGGGAGCTGTTTTTT. This gives the protein CASSSRTTTNTGELFF.

The J gene is TRBJ2-1, the V gene TRBV4-2; D is undetermined. CDR3 length: 13 amino acids. Trimming removed 1 base from V and 9 bases from J, with 10 bases in between. Germline assignment: CDR1 LGHNA and CDR2 YNFKEQ. CDR3 residues: CASSQVEEFEQFF. The CDR3 region has the DNA TGTGCCAGCAGCCAAGTCGAGGAGTTTGAGCAGTTCTTC.

The V gene is TRBV5-1, the J gene TRBJ2-7; 10 bases line up with TRBD2. This CDR3 region has 13 residues. Germline assignment: CDR1 SGHRS and CDR2 YFSETQ. Trimming cost V 4 bases and J 7 bases; bases outside gene matches: 5. CDR3 nucleotides: TGCGCCAGCAGCGCCGGTAGCGGGGGGGAGCAGTACTTC. Translating gives CASSAGSGGEQYF.

The genes are TRBV5-4 and TRBJ2-1, with 8 bases aligning to TRBD2. The V and J ends lost 1 base and 4 bases, in that order; junction bases with no gene match: 4. This CDR3 contains 15 residues. CDR1 is SGHNT, CDR2 YYREEE, per germline (reference sequence). CDR3: CASSLSGGLYNEQFF. CDR3 sequence (DNA): TGTGCCAGCAGCTTGAGCGGGGGCTTATACAATGAGCAGTTCTTC.

The gene calls are TRBV25-1 and TRBJ1-5; 9 nucleotides line up with TRBD1. V was pared by 4 bases and J by 8 bases, with 3 bases of the junction left unmatched. The CDR3 consists of 13 residues. Per germline, CDR1 MGHDK and CDR2 SYGVNS. The CDR3: CASSGQGVEPQHF. In nucleotides, the CDR3 is TGTGCCAGCAGTGGACAGGGGGTTGAGCCCCAGCATTTT.

V usage is TRBV6-1 and J usage is TRBJ1-5; D call uncertain. Germline V gives CDR1 MNHNS, CDR2 SASEGT. This CDR3 spans 15 amino acids. Trimming pared 2 bases from V and 4 bases from J, leaving 12 bases between. The CDR3 bases are TGTGCCAGCAGTGAATCCACTCATACGAATCAGCCCCAGCATTTT. The encoded protein is CASSESTHTNQPQHF.

The gene calls are TRBV6-1 and TRBJ1-1; weak D call: TRBD1 (5 bases). Germline V CDR1 and CDR2: MNHNS, SASEGT. Trimming cost V 7 bases and J 4 bases, with 13 bases left between them. CDR3 length equals 13 residues. The CDR3 here is CASKSLDSTEAFF. The CDR3 DNA is TGTGCCAGCAAGTCCCTCGACAGCACTGAAGCTTTCTTT.